This TCR beta chain is drawn from a study of blood T cell repertoires in COVID-19. Turning to the study itself: The United States, Italy and Spain supplied acute and convalescent COVID-19 samples. T cells, B-cell-depleted T cells, or PBMCs provided the cDNA or gDNA that served as material.

Original handling: Scientists estimated how many nucleated cells there were by amplifying reference gene primers. Sequenced by immunoSEQ multiplex PCR; TCRdb stores in-frame clones only, minus some. D and trimming come from the DNA, and the V and J calls and clone size come from that table. The table includes nearly 200,000 clones, nearly 90% detected once. The germline V gene has CDR1 MNHEY and CDR2 SVGAGI. This CDR3 comprises 14 residues. Trimming took 6 bases from V and 4 from J; bases not matched to a gene: 8. This receptor was obtained from a woman between 40 and 50 years old who had recovered from COVID-19. Input material: peripheral blood. The rearrangement uses TRBV6-5 and TRBJ1-2, with TRBD1 matching 7 bases. CDR3 loop: CASRDRQGGYGYTF. In DNA, the CDR3 is TGTGCCAGCAGGGACCGACAGGGAGGCTATGGCTACACCTTC.